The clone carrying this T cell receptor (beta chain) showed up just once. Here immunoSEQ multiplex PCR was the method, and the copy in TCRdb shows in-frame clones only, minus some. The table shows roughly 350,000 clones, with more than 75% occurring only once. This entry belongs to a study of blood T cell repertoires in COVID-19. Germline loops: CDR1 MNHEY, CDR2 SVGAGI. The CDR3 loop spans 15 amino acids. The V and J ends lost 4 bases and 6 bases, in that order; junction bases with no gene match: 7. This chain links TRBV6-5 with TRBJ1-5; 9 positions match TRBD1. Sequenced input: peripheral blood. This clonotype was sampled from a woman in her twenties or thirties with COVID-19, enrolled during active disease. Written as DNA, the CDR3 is TGTGCCAGCAGTTTAGGGACAGGGCTGGGTCAGCCCCAGCATTTT. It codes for CASSLGTGLGQPQHF.